Each of the 9 T cell receptor beta chains below was sequenced from the same sample in a study of identical twins. MiXCR, run by TCRdb on the 5' RACE reads, gives a single entry per CDR3 protein. Counted here are hundreds of thousands of distinct CDR3 sequences, over 15% occurring once; the ten biggest clones make up approximately 14%. These records were also assigned to another study, of T cells expressing NK-cell markers.

The sequenced material came from PBMCs. The source is a young woman in good health.

This clonotype turned up a few times. The rearrangement uses TRBV7-9 and TRBJ2-7, with 7 bases fitting TRBD1. The CDR3 spans 13 residues. J lost 3 bases, V lost 3 bases, and 2 bases had no gene match. Per the germline V gene, CDR1 is SEHNR and CDR2 is FQNEAQ (reference sequence). The CDR3 bases are TGTGCCAGCAGCTTTTACAGGGGCTACGAGCAGTACTTC. This sequence encodes CASSFYRGYEQYF.

The chain joins TRBV20-1 to TRBJ2-7; 9 positions match TRBD2. Losses at the gene ends were 0 bases for V and 6 bases for J; bases not matched to a gene: 9. This CDR3 is 15 amino acids long. Germline V lookup: CDR1 DFQATT, CDR2 SNEGSKA (reference sequence). In nucleotides, the CDR3 is TGCAGTGCTAGAGATCGCCGTAGCGGGAGCCCCGAGCAGTACTTC. It is translated as CSARDRRSGSPEQYF.

The V call is TRBV5-5, the J call TRBJ2-7, with TRBD1 matching over 10 bases. The length of the CDR3 is 15 residues. V lost 3 bases to trimming and J lost 2 bases; unmatched junction nucleotides: 5. The germline V gene has CDR1 SGHKS and CDR2 YYEKEE (reference sequence). The CDR3 spells CASSWAGTGAYEQYF. Written as DNA, the CDR3 is TGTGCCAGCAGCTGGGCCGGGACAGGGGCCTACGAGCAGTACTTC.

This clonotype was detected only a few times. The chain employs TRBV29-1 and TRBJ2-7, with 7 bases that match TRBD1. The length of the CDR3 is 13 residues. Trimming cost V 5 bases and J 4 bases; bases outside gene matches: 8. CDR1 is SQVTM, CDR2 ANQGSEA, per germline. DNA of the CDR3: TGCAGCGTTACAGGGGAAGGCTTTTACGAGCAGTACTTC. Protein product: CSVTGEGFYEQYF.

This sequence joins TRBV27 and TRBJ2-1; perhaps TRBD2 as D (7 bases). The CDR3 runs 16 residues. Germline V gene sequence: CDR1 MNHEY, CDR2 SMNVEV (reference sequence). V was shortened by 2 bases and J by 5 bases, with 16 bases between the two germline ends. CDR3 region: CASSLRRGATNNEQFF. DNA of the CDR3: TGTGCCAGCAGTTTAAGACGGGGGGCCACCAACAATGAGCAGTTCTTC.

This clonotype was counted a few times. The chain is built from TRBV6-1 and TRBJ1-6, with D perhaps TRBD1 (6 bases). The CDR3 covers 15 residues. Trimming left V 7 bases short and J 6 bases short, with 16 bases between. Looked up from germline, CDR1 is MNHNS and CDR2 is SASEGT. The CDR3 sequence is CASTPRGLANSPLHF. The CDR3 DNA reads TGTGCCAGCACCCCCAGGGGCCTGGCTAATTCACCCCTCCACTTT.

Only a few counts were recorded for this clonotype. The rearrangement joins TRBV4-1 to TRBJ2-1; D is possibly TRBD2 (5 bases). The CDR3 runs to 15 residues. Germline lookup yields CDR1 MGHRA and CDR2 YSYEKL. V gave up 0 bases and J gave up 9 bases, with 15 bases separating them. The CDR3, as DNA: TGCGCCAGCAGCCAAGAATGGAGGTCTTTCGGTGAGCAGTTCTTC. This translates into CASSQEWRSFGEQFF.

This clonotype was detected only a few times. The chain carries TRBV6-1 and TRBJ1-2, with TRBD1 matching 7 bases. Trimming took 8 bases from V and 4 from J; bases not matched to a gene: 10. The length of the CDR3 is 14 residues. In germline, CDR1 is MNHNS, CDR2 SASEGT. For the CDR3, the DNA is TGTGCCAGCTCGGCAGGGGGAATCCCCTATGGCTACACCTTC. Its protein product is CASSAGGIPYGYTF.

This clonotype was observed a handful of times. V and J are TRBV7-9 and TRBJ1-2; 9 bases match TRBD1. This CDR3 is built from 15 residues. Germline-derived CDR1 and CDR2 are SEHNR and FQNEAQ (reference sequence). Germline trimming cut 5 bases from V and 5 bases from J; bases unmatched to any gene: 9. The CDR3 nucleotides are TGTGCCAGCAGCGGCTCCGGGACAGGGCTTTATGGCTACACCTTC. As protein: CASSGSGTGLYGYTF.